The rows below give T cell receptor beta chains drawn from one sample of a study of naive and memory T cell subsets. TCRdb redid the calling of the UMI-ligation and nested PCR reads with MiXCR, one entry per CDR3 protein. The sample holds roughly 10,000 distinct CDR3 sequences; around 5.6% are singletons and the top ten take roughly three fifths. Input material: CD4+ TEMRA cells from blood. Receptor source: a human donor in good health. Both conserved end residues are part of each CDR3. The order of the fields is D gene, clone size, J gene, V gene, CDR3 DNA, CDR3 protein. The D gene is left open where the match is weak. The size of a clone is reported for some rows only, either as once, few or many, or as a class for expanded clones.

D: TRBD1; size: .; J: TRBJ2-2; V: TRBV7-2; DNA: TGTGCCAGCAGCCCAGACAGGGTAGCCGGGGAGCTGTTTTTT; CDR3: CASSPDRVAGELFF
D: .; size: .; J: TRBJ1-1; V: TRBV6-6; DNA: TGTGCCAGCAGTCCTACGAGGACAGAAGCTTTCTTT; CDR3: CASSPTRTEAFF
D: .; size: many; J: TRBJ2-1; V: TRBV6-5; DNA: TGTGCCAGCATGTGGTCGGGTGATACAGAGCAGTTCTTC; CDR3: CASMWSGDTEQFF
D: .; size: many; J: TRBJ1-4; V: TRBV6-1; DNA: TGTGCCAGCAGTGAAGGGGTCCCGTCTGATGAAAAACTGTTTTTT; CDR3: CASSEGVPSDEKLFF
D: .; size: many; J: TRBJ2-3; V: TRBV5-1; DNA: TGCGCCAGCAGCTTTGGGTCAGATACGCAGTATTTT; CDR3: CASSFGSDTQYF
D: TRBD1; size: .; J: TRBJ1-5; V: TRBV19; DNA: TGTGCCAGTTCCCCGGCCAGGGGGGGTCAGCCCCAGCATTTT; CDR3: CASSPARGGQPQHF
D: TRBD1; size: many; J: TRBJ1-4; V: TRBV20-1; DNA: TGCAGTGCTAGAGATTACGGCAGGGGGAATGAAAAACTGTTTTTT; CDR3: CSARDYGRGNEKLFF
D: .; size: few; J: TRBJ1-6; V: TRBV14; DNA: TGTGCCAGCAGCTCCCGGACAGCCTATAATTCACCCCTCCACTTT; CDR3: CASSSRTAYNSPLHF
D: .; size: many; J: TRBJ2-7; V: TRBV7-2; DNA: TGTGCCAGCAGCTTAGTGCAGACCACCCCGACAAGCTCCTACGAGCAGTACTTC; CDR3: CASSLVQTTPTSSYEQYF
D: .; size: few; J: TRBJ1-2; V: TRBV6-5; DNA: TGTGCCAGCAGTTCAGGAATGGGATTTTATGGCTACACCTTC; CDR3: CASSSGMGFYGYTF
D: TRBD1; size: few; J: TRBJ2-3; V: TRBV5-1; DNA: TGCGCCAGCAGCCGTACTGGGACGAAGACAGGGGCTGGAGATACGCAGTATTTT; CDR3: CASSRTGTKTGAGDTQYF
D: .; size: .; J: TRBJ2-5; V: TRBV3-1; DNA: TGTGCCAGCAGGGCAGGGGGGCCAGAGACCCAGTACTTC; CDR3: CASRAGGPETQYF
D: .; size: many; J: TRBJ1-1; V: TRBV29-1; DNA: TGCAGCGCCGATGGGTCGGGGAAGACTGAAGCTTTCTTT; CDR3: CSADGSGKTEAFF
D: TRBD1; size: many; J: TRBJ1-2; V: TRBV6-2/TRBV6-3; DNA: TGTGCCAGCAGTTACGGGACAGGAAAATCCTATGGCTACACCTTC; CDR3: CASSYGTGKSYGYTF
D: TRBD1; size: few; J: TRBJ1-1; V: TRBV12-3/TRBV12-4; DNA: TGTGCCAGCAGTTTATCCGGGACAGGGGGCACTGAAGCTTTCTTT; CDR3: CASSLSGTGGTEAFF
D: .; size: many; J: TRBJ2-1; V: TRBV29-1; DNA: TGCAGCGTTGAAGAACCCAGTTACAATGAGCAGTTCTTC; CDR3: CSVEEPSYNEQFF
D: TRBD2; size: many; J: TRBJ2-1; V: TRBV20-1; DNA: TGCAGTGCTAGAAGGGAGCGGGGGCTCTCCTACAATGAGCAGTTCTTC; CDR3: CSARRERGLSYNEQFF
D: .; size: .; J: TRBJ2-7; V: TRBV24-1; DNA: TGTGCCACCAGTGATCCGGGTCAGAGCACCGAGCAGTACTTC; CDR3: CATSDPGQSTEQYF
D: .; size: many; J: TRBJ2-7; V: TRBV29-1; DNA: TGCAGCGTTGCCTCTAGCGAGGTCTACGAGCAGTACTTC; CDR3: CSVASSEVYEQYF
D: .; size: many; J: TRBJ2-7; V: TRBV6-2/TRBV6-3; DNA: TGTGCCAGCAGTTACTCCACCTACAAATGGGATTACGAGCAGTACTTC; CDR3: CASSYSTYKWDYEQYF
D: .; size: .; J: TRBJ2-2; V: TRBV7-9; DNA: TGTGCCAGCAGCCAATACGGGGGAGAAACCGGGGAGCTGTTTTTT; CDR3: CASSQYGGETGELFF
D: TRBD2; size: many; J: TRBJ2-1; V: TRBV9; DNA: TGTGCCAGCAGCGGTAGCGGGGGGGGTTCCTACAATGAGCAGTTCTTC; CDR3: CASSGSGGGSYNEQFF
D: TRBD2; size: many; J: TRBJ2-1; V: TRBV10-3; DNA: TGTGCCGCCCAAAGGGAACTAGCGGGAGGGCCTTTTAAGGCTGAGCAGTTCTTC; CDR3: CAAQRELAGGPFKAEQFF
D: .; size: .; J: TRBJ2-3; V: TRBV7-8; DNA: TGTGCCAGCAGCTTTCAGCGATCCCTGGGGTATTTT; CDR3: CASSFQRSLGYF